The text below deals with one TCR beta chain. The CDR3 length is 15 residues. V shed 1 base, J shed 4 bases, and the junction held 6 bases outside the gene matches. Germline CDR1 SGHAT, CDR2 FQNNGV. This table comes from immunoSEQ multiplex PCR, and its TCRdb copy is limited to in-frame clones, with some not included. Here the sample spans about 110,000 clones, 90% to 96% being singletons. The data derive from a study of cytomegalovirus exposure and HLA in healthy donors. Material for sequencing was PBMCs. The sequence was obtained from a woman younger than 35 in good health and CMV-seronegative. The chain joins TRBV11-2 to TRBJ2-7; 8 bases map to TRBD1. The CDR3, as DNA: TGTGCCAGCAGCTTAGGTGCGACAGGGGTGTACGAGCAGTACTTC. Amino acid sequence: CASSLGATGVYEQYF. Based on the CDR3 plus reference TRBV11-2 and TRBJ2-7, the full variable domain is EAGVAQSPRYKIIEKRQSVAFWCNPISGHATLYWYQQILGQGPKLLIQFQNNGVVDDSQLPKDRFSAERLKGVDSTLKIQPAKLEDSAVYLCASSLGATGVYEQYFGPGTRLTVT.